Detailed here is one TCR beta chain. Its target is unknown. CDR1 and CDR2 (germline): MNHNY, SVGAGI (reference sequence). The CDR3 runs 15 residues. V was trimmed by 6 bases and J by 7 bases, leaving 16 bases between them. These data belong to a study of T cell responses to AZD1222 COVID-19 vaccine. Study-wide findings and caveats: Following two doses of AZD1222, Spike-specific TCR breadth and depth rose.

The method was immunoSEQ multiplex PCR; TCRdb's version includes in-frame clones alone and lacks a portion of them. The sample shows approximately 84,000 clones, around 90% of them seen only once. The chain recombines TRBV6-6 with TRBJ1-6; perhaps TRBD1 as D (5 bases). The TCR originated in an adult in good health. The sequencing used peripheral blood, collected on day 0 of AZD1222 vaccination. The chain's CDR3 is CASSPSLRENSPLHF. The CDR3 bases are TGTGCCAGCAGCCCCTCCCTCAGGGAGAATTCACCCCTCCACTTT.